This entry is about one T cell receptor (beta chain). The data derive from a study of blood T cell repertoires in COVID-19. Study as a whole: Sites across the United States, Italy and Spain contributed samples from acute and convalescent COVID-19.

The germline gives CDR1 MNHEY, CDR2 SMNVEV (reference sequence). Between the trimmed V and J ends, which lost 2 bases and 2 bases, there was a span of 10 bases. The CDR3 is made up of 15 amino acids. Data came from immunoSEQ multiplex PCR; TCRdb stores just in-frame clones and leaves some out. The repertoire holds more than 150,000 clones, with approximately 84% as singletons. The chain employs TRBV27 and TRBJ2-1, with no clear D. What was sequenced was PBMCs or T cells enriched from blood (not recorded which). The source of this sequence is a woman in her fifties or sixties who had recovered from COVID-19. CDR3 region: CASSLGFTPYNEQFF. The CDR3, as DNA: TGTGCCAGCAGTTTAGGCTTTACCCCCTACAATGAGCAGTTCTTC.